Listed below are T cell receptor beta chains from one sample, sequenced in a study of blood T cell repertoires in COVID-19. TCRdb's copy holds only in-frame clones and misses some; the assay was immunoSEQ multiplex PCR. The table shows a few hundred thousand clones, with approximately 82% occurring only once. The sequencing sample was made of peripheral blood. These receptors originate from a man aged 25 to 40 who had recovered from COVID-19. CDR3s include the opening cysteine and the closing phenylalanine or tryptophan. A D gene is named only where the DNA matches it firmly. A clone size is listed for some rows: how often the clone was seen (once, few, many), or a class if it is expanded.

clone_size: .
v_call: TRBV6-6
d_call: .
j_call: TRBJ2-2
cdr3_aa: CASSSPQGANTGELFF
cdr3_nt: TGTGCCAGCAGTTCACCACAGGGCGCGAACACCGGGGAGCTGTTTTTT

clone_size: once
v_call: TRBV5-4
d_call: .
j_call: TRBJ1-2
cdr3_aa: CASSLRGSRGYTF
cdr3_nt: TGTGCCAGCAGCTTGCGGGGGTCGAGGGGCTACACCTTC

clone_size: .
v_call: TRBV5-1
d_call: TRBD1
j_call: TRBJ2-1
cdr3_aa: CASSLGQGANEQFF
cdr3_nt: TGCGCCAGCAGCTTAGGACAGGGCGCGAATGAGCAGTTCTTC

clone_size: once
v_call: TRBV27
d_call: .
j_call: TRBJ1-4
cdr3_aa: CASSLGRVATNEKLFF
cdr3_nt: TGTGCCAGCAGTTTGGGCAGGGTCGCAACTAATGAAAAACTGTTTTTT

clone_size: few
v_call: TRBV6-6
d_call: .
j_call: TRBJ2-1
cdr3_aa: CASSSMLNEQFF
cdr3_nt: TGTGCCAGCAGTTCTATGTTGAATGAGCAGTTCTTC

clone_size: .
v_call: TRBV28
d_call: .
j_call: TRBJ1-5
cdr3_aa: CASRSLGLGGQPQHF
cdr3_nt: TGTGCCAGCAGATCTCTCGGGTTGGGGGGTCAGCCCCAGCATTTT

clone_size: .
v_call: TRBV2
d_call: TRBD1
j_call: TRBJ1-2
cdr3_aa: CASSFGQARGYGYTF
cdr3_nt: TGTGCCAGCAGCTTCGGACAGGCCAGAGGCTATGGCTACACCTTC

clone_size: .
v_call: TRBV7-8
d_call: TRBD1
j_call: TRBJ1-5
cdr3_aa: CASSLAATGKSNQPQHF
cdr3_nt: TGTGCCAGCAGCTTAGCGGCGACAGGGAAGAGTAATCAGCCCCAGCATTTT

clone_size: .
v_call: TRBV2
d_call: TRBD2
j_call: TRBJ2-7
cdr3_aa: CASRLAGGYEQYF
cdr3_nt: TGTGCCAGCCGACTAGCGGGGGGCTACGAGCAGTACTTC

clone_size: .
v_call: TRBV18
d_call: TRBD2
j_call: TRBJ2-5
cdr3_aa: CASSPSQRGWETQYF
cdr3_nt: TGTGCCAGCTCACCATCCCAGCGGGGTTGGGAGACCCAGTACTTC

clone_size: .
v_call: TRBV12-3/TRBV12-4
d_call: .
j_call: TRBJ1-1
cdr3_aa: CASSWGGRTEAFF
cdr3_nt: TGTGCCAGCAGTTGGGGGGGTAGGACTGAAGCTTTCTTT

clone_size: .
v_call: TRBV11-2
d_call: TRBD1
j_call: TRBJ1-1
cdr3_aa: CASSLVAGGNTEAFF
cdr3_nt: TGTGCCAGCAGCTTAGTCGCAGGGGGAAACACTGAAGCTTTCTTT

clone_size: .
v_call: TRBV28
d_call: .
j_call: TRBJ2-5
cdr3_aa: CASSFGQKETQYF
cdr3_nt: TGTGCCAGCAGTTTCGGTCAAAAAGAGACCCAGTACTTC

clone_size: .
v_call: TRBV3-1/TRBV3-2
d_call: TRBD1
j_call: TRBJ1-1
cdr3_aa: CASSQHRGETEAFF
cdr3_nt: TGTGCCAGCAGCCAGCACAGGGGTGAAACTGAAGCTTTCTTT

clone_size: .
v_call: TRBV7-8
d_call: TRBD2
j_call: TRBJ2-7
cdr3_aa: CASSLFGLAGGSYEQYF
cdr3_nt: TGTGCCAGCAGCTTATTCGGACTAGCGGGGGGCTCCTACGAGCAGTACTTC

clone_size: .
v_call: TRBV11-2
d_call: .
j_call: TRBJ2-1
cdr3_aa: CASSITGHATSREQFF
cdr3_nt: TGTGCCAGCAGCATCACGGGACACGCGACTTCTCGCGAGCAGTTCTTC

clone_size: .
v_call: TRBV20-1
d_call: .
j_call: TRBJ1-1
cdr3_aa: CSASVQNTEAFF
cdr3_nt: TGCAGTGCTAGTGTTCAGAACACTGAAGCTTTCTTT

clone_size: .
v_call: TRBV5-1
d_call: TRBD2
j_call: TRBJ2-5
cdr3_aa: CASSLTGLAGRIKETQYF
cdr3_nt: TGCGCCAGCAGCCTTACGGGACTAGCGGGGCGGATTAAAGAGACCCAGTACTTC

clone_size: few
v_call: TRBV7-9
d_call: .
j_call: TRBJ1-1
cdr3_aa: CASSLASGNTEAFF
cdr3_nt: TGTGCCAGCAGCTTAGCGTCAGGGAACACTGAAGCTTTCTTT

clone_size: .
v_call: TRBV29-1
d_call: .
j_call: TRBJ1-3
cdr3_aa: CSVEDLLLGALRKVKSSGNTIYF
cdr3_nt: TGCAGCGTTGAAGATCTGCTCTTGGGGGCCCTACGAAAAGTAAAGAGCTCTGGAAACACCATATATTTT

clone_size: .
v_call: TRBV10-3
d_call: TRBD1
j_call: TRBJ1-6
cdr3_aa: CAISEDRDSPLHF
cdr3_nt: TGTGCCATCAGTGAAGACAGGGATTCACCCCTCCACTTT

clone_size: few
v_call: TRBV5-6
d_call: TRBD1
j_call: TRBJ2-7
cdr3_aa: CASSLQGSEQYF
cdr3_nt: TGTGCCAGCAGCTTACAGGGGAGCGAGCAGTACTTC

clone_size: .
v_call: TRBV9
d_call: .
j_call: TRBJ2-3
cdr3_aa: CASSVEDTRTDTQYF
cdr3_nt: TGTGCCAGCAGCGTAGAGGACACGAGGACAGATACGCAGTATTTT

clone_size: .
v_call: TRBV19
d_call: .
j_call: TRBJ1-1
cdr3_aa: CASTQGVNTEAFF
cdr3_nt: TGTGCCAGTACCCAAGGAGTGAACACTGAAGCTTTCTTT

clone_size: .
v_call: TRBV7-9
d_call: .
j_call: TRBJ2-3
cdr3_aa: CASSFPGTDTQYF
cdr3_nt: TGTGCCAGCAGCTTCCCAGGAACAGATACGCAGTATTTT

clone_size: .
v_call: TRBV6-6
d_call: TRBD1
j_call: TRBJ2-5
cdr3_aa: CASSNRDRETQYF
cdr3_nt: TGTGCCAGCAGTAACCGGGACAGGGAGACCCAGTACTTC

clone_size: .
v_call: TRBV10-3
d_call: .
j_call: TRBJ1-2
cdr3_aa: CAISETRSYRDPNYGYTF
cdr3_nt: TGTGCCATCAGCGAAACCCGTTCTTACAGGGACCCTAACTATGGCTACACCTTC

clone_size: .
v_call: TRBV25-1
d_call: .
j_call: TRBJ1-5
cdr3_aa: CASSEAGLGNQPQHF
cdr3_nt: TGTGCCAGCAGTGAGGCAGGGCTGGGCAATCAGCCCCAGCATTTT

clone_size: .
v_call: TRBV28
d_call: TRBD1
j_call: TRBJ1-4
cdr3_aa: CASSAPGTGLREKLFF
cdr3_nt: TGTGCCAGCAGTGCGCCCGGGACAGGGTTGAGGGAAAAACTGTTTTTT